This is a list of T cell receptor beta chains from one sample in a study of blood T cell repertoires in COVID-19. This table comes from immunoSEQ multiplex PCR, and its TCRdb copy is limited to in-frame clones, with some not included. This table holds about 49,000 clones, more than 85% found once. Specimen: peripheral blood. Receptor source: a man in his 60s with COVID-19, enrolled during active disease. The CDR3 runs from the conserved cysteine through the conserved F or W. A D gene is named only where the DNA matches it firmly. Where a row states a size, it is once, few, many or the class of an expanded clone; other rows omit it.

clone_size j_call d_call v_call cdr3_aa cdr3_nt
NA TRBJ2-1 TRBD2 TRBV6-1 CASSVTSGLSYNEQFF TGTGCCAGCAGTGTCACTAGCGGGCTCTCCTACAATGAGCAGTTCTTC
NA TRBJ1-1 NA TRBV27 CASSLSSRDTEAFF TGTGCCAGCAGTTTATCGTCCAGGGACACTGAAGCTTTCTTT
NA TRBJ1-2 NA TRBV24-1 CATSDDRTAYGYTF TGTGCCACCAGTGACGACAGGACCGCTTACGGCTACACCTTC
NA TRBJ1-6 TRBD1 TRBV5-1 CASRRQGNSPLHF TGCGCCAGCAGGAGACAGGGAAATTCACCCCTCCACTTT
NA TRBJ2-3 TRBD2 TRBV5-1 CASSLVSGGNTDTQYF TGCGCCAGCAGCTTGGTCAGCGGGGGAAACACAGATACGCAGTATTTT
NA TRBJ2-1 NA TRBV5-8 CASSLERHFSYNEQFF TGTGCCAGCAGCTTGGAGAGGCACTTCTCCTACAATGAGCAGTTCTTC
few TRBJ2-7 NA TRBV4-2 CASSQAGVYEQYF TGTGCCAGCAGCCAAGCAGGGGTGTACGAGCAGTACTTC
NA TRBJ2-2 NA TRBV9 CASSVPPRVSNTGELFF TGTGCCAGCAGCGTACCGCCGCGAGTGTCGAACACCGGGGAGCTGTTTTTT
NA TRBJ1-5 TRBD1 TRBV28 CASGSGQGVYSNQPQHF TGTGCCAGCGGCTCGGGACAGGGTGTTTATAGCAATCAGCCCCAGCATTTT
NA TRBJ1-5 TRBD1 TRBV27 CASSSDRGAQPQHF TGTGCCAGCAGTTCGGACAGGGGCGCACAGCCCCAGCATTTT
NA TRBJ1-2 NA TRBV4-1 CASSQDRTVNYGYTF TGCGCCAGCAGCCAAGATCGGACAGTTAACTATGGCTACACCTTC
NA TRBJ2-3 TRBD2 TRBV3-1/TRBV3-2 CASSRGLAGGRGTDTQYF TGTGCCAGCAGCCGCGGACTAGCGGGGGGTAGAGGCACAGATACGCAGTATTTT
NA TRBJ1-6 NA TRBV7-9 CASSFGPPGSPLHF TGTGCCAGCAGCTTCGGGCCACCGGGGTCACCCCTCCACTTT
NA TRBJ1-4 TRBD1 TRBV5-1 CASSLDRVNEKLFF TGCGCCAGCAGTTTGGACAGGGTTAATGAAAAACTGTTTTTT
NA TRBJ2-6 TRBD2 TRBV14 CASSHLAGLGANVLTF TGTGCCAGCAGCCATTTAGCGGGCCTCGGGGCCAACGTCCTGACTTTC
NA TRBJ1-1 NA TRBV7-3 CASSLNRNTEAFF TGTGCCAGCAGCTTAAACAGGAACACTGAAGCTTTCTTT
NA TRBJ1-3 TRBD1 TRBV6-1 CASSEQGAVGNTIYF TGTGCCAGCAGTGAACAGGGGGCTGTGGGAAACACCATATATTTT
NA TRBJ2-2 NA TRBV4-2 CASSVTRRTNTGELFF TGTGCCAGCAGCGTAACCAGGCGGACAAACACCGGGGAGCTGTTTTTT
NA TRBJ1-1 NA TRBV28 CASRQTGNTEAFF TGTGCCAGCAGACAGACAGGAAACACTGAAGCTTTCTTT
NA TRBJ1-1 NA TRBV12-3/TRBV12-4 CASSSSQGTEAFF TGTGCCAGCAGTTCCTCACAGGGTACTGAAGCTTTCTTT
few TRBJ2-1 TRBD2 TRBV2 CASRRLAGGWSEQFF TGTGCCAGTCGACGTTTAGCGGGGGGGTGGAGTGAGCAGTTCTTC
NA TRBJ1-1 NA TRBV7-2 CASSKQENTEAFF TGTGCCAGCAGTAAACAGGAAAACACTGAAGCTTTCTTT
once TRBJ2-1 TRBD2 TRBV30 CAWLLAGPYNEQFF TGTGCCTGGCTACTAGCGGGACCATACAATGAGCAGTTCTTC
NA TRBJ1-5 TRBD1 TRBV5-8 CASSLEGAGEQPQHF TGTGCCAGCAGCTTGGAGGGGGCCGGAGAACAGCCCCAGCATTTT
NA TRBJ1-1 TRBD1 TRBV28 CASSSDPQGGTEAFF TGTGCCAGCAGTTCCGACCCACAGGGGGGCACTGAAGCTTTCTTT
NA TRBJ1-2 TRBD1 TRBV29-1 CSAATGTAYGYTF TGCAGCGCCGCTACCGGGACAGCCTATGGCTACACCTTC
NA TRBJ1-5 NA TRBV29-1 CSVFTGSWWSNQPQHF TGCAGCGTTTTTACAGGTAGTTGGTGGAGCAATCAGCCCCAGCATTTT
NA TRBJ1-3 NA TRBV7-8 CASSSYRDPGNTIYF TGTGCCAGCAGCTCATACAGGGATCCGGGAAACACCATATATTTT
NA TRBJ1-1 TRBD1 TRBV9 CASSPYRGEAFF TGTGCCAGCAGCCCTTACAGGGGAGAAGCTTTCTTT
NA TRBJ2-5 TRBD2 TRBV5-4 CASSFTGGQETQYF TGTGCCAGCAGCTTTACGGGGGGACAAGAGACCCAGTACTTC
NA TRBJ2-1 TRBD1 TRBV28 CASSSIRGHEQFF TGTGCCAGCAGTTCCATCAGGGGGCATGAGCAGTTCTTC
NA TRBJ2-2 NA TRBV11-2 CASSPPSRTRELFF TGTGCCAGCAGCCCCCCCAGCCGGACTCGGGAGCTGTTTTTT
NA TRBJ1-4 NA TRBV4-2 CASSQDPGTNEKLFF TGTGCCAGCAGCCAAGATCCGGGAACTAATGAAAAACTGTTTTTT
NA TRBJ2-3 NA TRBV7-2 CASRYSTDTQYF TGTGCCAGCAGATATAGCACAGATACGCAGTATTTT
NA TRBJ1-4 TRBD1 TRBV5-5 CASSPGTASNEKLFF TGTGCCAGCAGCCCGGGGACAGCCAGTAATGAAAAACTGTTTTTT
NA TRBJ2-1 TRBD2 TRBV18 CASSLISGRNYNEQFF TGTGCCAGCTCACTAATTAGCGGGAGAAACTACAATGAGCAGTTCTTC
NA TRBJ1-2 NA TRBV3-1/TRBV3-2 CASSLHGRELKVGYTF TGTGCCAGCAGCCTACACGGGAGGGAGCTGAAAGTTGGCTACACCTTC
NA TRBJ2-1 TRBD1 TRBV10-3 CAISESTGDSYNEQFF TGTGCCATCAGTGAGTCGACAGGGGATTCCTACAATGAGCAGTTCTTC
NA TRBJ1-6 NA TRBV19 CASSTQGHLGSPLHF TGTGCCAGTAGTACCCAGGGACATTTGGGGTCACCCCTCCACTTT
NA TRBJ2-7 TRBD2 TRBV27 CASNAGLAGDEQYF TGTGCCAGCAATGCAGGACTAGCGGGAGACGAGCAGTACTTC
NA TRBJ1-2 NA TRBV28 CASTSLDYGYTF TGTGCCAGCACTTCCCTCGACTATGGCTACACCTTC
NA TRBJ1-4 TRBD1 TRBV11-1 CASSMDLQGALFF TGTGCCAGCAGCATGGACCTACAGGGGGCCCTGTTTTTT
NA TRBJ2-7 TRBD2 TRBV18 CASSSTSGGGEQYF TGTGCCAGCTCATCGACTAGCGGGGGCGGAGAGCAGTACTTC
NA TRBJ2-3 NA TRBV27 CASSFQIPQADTQYF TGTGCCAGCAGTTTTCAGATTCCCCAGGCAGATACGCAGTATTTT
once TRBJ2-3 NA TRBV13 CASSFNRVLGTQYF TGTGCCAGCAGCTTCAACCGGGTCCTCGGGACGCAGTATTTT
NA TRBJ2-3 TRBD2 TRBV7-9 CASSRLANTDTQYF TGTGCCAGCAGTCGACTAGCCAACACAGATACGCAGTATTTT
NA TRBJ2-1 TRBD2 TRBV7-9 CASSLGTSGRNEQFF TGTGCCAGCAGCTTAGGGACTAGCGGGAGAAATGAGCAGTTCTTC
NA TRBJ2-2 NA TRBV6-5 CASRAGSTGELFF TGTGCCAGCAGGGCGGGATCCACCGGGGAGCTGTTTTTT
NA TRBJ2-1 TRBD2 TRBV29-1 CSAAPSGSLNEQFF TGCAGCGCTGCCCCTAGCGGGAGTCTAAATGAGCAGTTCTTC